One sample yielded the 32 T cell receptor beta chains listed below, sequenced in a study of chemoradiotherapy in HPV16-positive cancers. TCRdb's copy holds only in-frame clones and misses some; the assay was immunoSEQ multiplex PCR. The table has more than 9,000 clones, almost 90% seen once; the top ten hold roughly 2.6%. Sample collection was performed from a patient who underwent chemoradiotherapy. The source is a human donor with HPV-associated anogenital cancer.

CDR3 loop: CASSLQGLDQPQHF. The CDR3, as DNA: TGTGCCAGCAGCTTGCAGGGGCTGGATCAGCCCCAGCATTTT. This chain joins TRBV5-5 and TRBJ1-5; D is possibly TRBD1 (6 bases). This CDR3 spans 14 amino acids. Germline assignment: CDR1 SGHKS and CDR2 YYEKEE (reference sequence). V lost 1 base and J 5 bases, leaving 10 bases between the germline ends. Full variable domain (remainder filled in from reference TRBV5-5 and TRBJ1-5): DAGVTQSPTHLIKTRGQQVTLRCSPISGHKSVSWYQQVLGQGPQFIFQYYEKEERGRGNFPDRFSARQFPNYSSELNVNALLLGDSALYLCASSLQGLDQPQHFGDGTRLSIL.

J is TRBJ2-6 and V is TRBV27; D gene unclear. The germline gives CDR1 MNHEY, CDR2 SMNVEV (reference sequence). The CDR3 loop spans 15 amino acids. V lost 1 base to trimming and J lost 2 bases, with 6 bases between them. CDR3 protein: CASSLYPAGANVLTF. CDR3 in DNA: TGTGCCAGCAGTTTATATCCTGCTGGGGCCAACGTCCTGACTTTC.

This clone is a singleton in its sample. Other nucleotide sequences from this sample produce the same CDR3. The V and J genes are TRBV14 and TRBJ1-1, with TRBD1 as a possible D gene (5 bases). The V gene's germline CDR1 is SGHDN and CDR2 FVKESK. With 3 bases removed from V and 1 base from J, the gap between germline ends came to 9 bases. The CDR3 extends over 14 amino acids. The CDR3 region is CASSHSGPNTEAFF. In DNA, the CDR3 is TGTGCCAGCAGCCATTCGGGGCCGAACACTGAAGCTTTCTTT.

The chain uses TRBV10-3 and TRBJ1-4, with D unresolved. The germline V and J ends were trimmed by 7 bases and 1 base, with 7 bases remaining between them. Per germline, CDR1 ENHRY and CDR2 SYGVKD. This CDR3 has 13 amino acids. CDR3 loop: CAIKGGTNEKLFF. Here the CDR3 DNA reads TGTGCCATCAAGGGCGGAACTAATGAAAAACTGTTTTTT.

The chain employs TRBV13 and TRBJ2-7; TRBD2 matches at 15 bases. V lost 8 bases, J lost 2 bases, and 4 bases stayed unmatched. Germline-derived CDR1 and CDR2 are PRHDT and FYEKMQ (reference sequence). The CDR3 contains 15 residues. The CDR3 DNA follows: TGTGCCAGCGGACTAGCGGGAGGGATTCCCTACGAGCAGTACTTC. Its translation: CASGLAGGIPYEQYF.

V usage is TRBV4-2 and J usage is TRBJ2-2; tentatively, D is TRBD2 (6 bases). The germline gives CDR1 LGHNA, CDR2 YNFKEQ. V was clipped by 1 base and J by 6 bases, with 9 bases between them. The CDR3 covers 14 residues. The CDR3 sequence: CASSQVASAGELFF. For the CDR3, the DNA is TGTGCCAGCAGCCAAGTGGCTAGCGCCGGGGAGCTGTTTTTT.

The V call is TRBV7-2, the J call TRBJ1-5; TRBD1 aligns across 7 bases. CDR1 and CDR2 from the germline V gene are SGHTA and FQGNSA. The CDR3 has 15 residues. With 1 base clipped from V and 1 base from J, the junction kept 1 base outside the gene matches. The CDR3 coding sequence is TGTGCCAGCAGCTTAGGCAGGGGGAGCAATCAGCCCCAGCATTTT. This sequence encodes CASSLGRGSNQPQHF. Full variable domain (missing parts from reference TRBV7-2 and TRBJ1-5): GAGVSQSPSNKVTEKGKDVELRCDPISGHTALYWYRQSLGQGLEFLIYFQGNSAPDKSGLPSDRFSAERTGGSVSTLTIQRTQQEDSAVYLCASSLGRGSNQPQHFGDGTRLSIL.

V and J are TRBV7-9 and TRBJ2-1, with TRBD1 matching 7 bases. The CDR3 length is 13 residues. The germline CDR1 and CDR2 sequences are SEHNR and FQNEAQ (reference sequence). V was pared by 6 bases and J by 7 bases, with 6 bases of the junction left unmatched. The CDR3: CASRPDRVNEQFF. The CDR3 DNA sequence: TGTGCCAGCAGACCCGACAGGGTGAATGAGCAGTTCTTC.

This sequence joins TRBV6-5 and TRBJ2-7; TRBD2 might be the D (6 bases). The CDR3 contains 12 residues. Per germline, CDR1 MNHEY and CDR2 SVGAGI. Trimming took 6 bases from V and 3 from J, leaving 9 bases between them. The chain's CDR3 is CASSPRGYEQYF. The DNA of the CDR3 is TGTGCCAGCAGCCCGCGGGGCTACGAGCAGTACTTC.

The chain employs TRBV6-5 and TRBJ2-2, with D unresolved. The CDR3 runs to 13 residues. From germline, CDR1 is MNHEY and CDR2 SVGAGI. V lost 2 bases, J lost 3 bases, and 4 bases lay in between. The CDR3 region has the DNA TGTGCCAGCAGTTACCAGGACACCGGGGAGCTGTTTTTT. The encoded protein is CASSYQDTGELFF.

V usage is TRBV11-2 and J usage is TRBJ2-1; D ambiguous. The CDR3 has 12 residues. The ends were cut back, 3 bases at V and 0 bases at J, with 0 bases in the middle. Germline V gene sequence: CDR1 SGHAT, CDR2 FQNNGV. The CDR3 DNA sequence: TGTGCCAGCAGCTTCTCCTACAATGAGCAGTTCTTC. Encoded protein: CASSFSYNEQFF.

This clone was found a few times. The rearrangement links TRBV4-1 to TRBJ2-7; tentatively, D is TRBD1 (7 bases). The CDR3 has 19 residues. CDR1 and CDR2 from the germline V gene are MGHRA and YSYEKL. With 4 bases removed from V and 0 bases from J, the gap between germline ends came to 25 bases. CDR3 coding DNA: TGCGCCAGCAGCCCCGGGGGACAGAGTGGGAGTTCGAGCTCCTACGAGCAGTACTTC. It specifies CASSPGGQSGSSSSYEQYF.

This chain uses TRBV5-4 with TRBJ1-5, with a weak D call TRBD1 (5 bases). From germline, CDR1 is SGHNT and CDR2 YYREEE (reference sequence). This CDR3 contains 12 residues. Trimming cost V 9 bases and J 4 bases, with 11 bases left between them. In nucleotides, the CDR3 is TGTGCCACCAGGGAGGGGAATCAGCCCCAGCATTTT. Translating gives CATREGNQPQHF.

The V and J genes are TRBV5-1 and TRBJ2-7; tentative D call: TRBD2 (5 bases). V dropped 0 bases and J dropped 0 bases, with 16 bases sitting between them. The V gene's germline CDR1 is SGHRS and CDR2 YFSETQ. The CDR3 loop spans 17 amino acids. CDR3 amino acids: CASSLDKAVLSSYEQYF. Written as DNA, the CDR3 is TGCGCCAGCAGCTTGGATAAAGCGGTCCTCAGCTCCTACGAGCAGTACTTC.

The chain uses TRBV5-1 and TRBJ1-6; 8 nucleotides match TRBD1. There are 19 residues in the CDR3. Trimming removed 2 bases from V and 9 bases from J; junction bases left unmatched: 19. The germline gives CDR1 SGHRS, CDR2 YFSETQ. Here the CDR3 reads CASSLRGGDRPGSSSPLHF. CDR3 DNA sequence: TGCGCCAGCAGCTTACGGGGGGGGGACAGGCCCGGTTCAAGTTCACCCCTCCACTTT.

This chain's CDR3 is CASIPLAGEGEQYF. The CDR3 DNA reads TGTGCCAGTATTCCTCTAGCGGGAGAGGGCGAGCAGTACTTC. The chain combines TRBV6-1 with TRBJ2-7, with 10 bases fitting TRBD2. Germline-derived CDR1 and CDR2 are MNHNS and SASEGT. Unmatched junction bases numbered 11, after V lost 9 bases and J lost 6 bases. The CDR3 is 14 amino acids.

The chain couples TRBV6-5 to TRBJ2-7; D remains unclear. The CDR3 runs 13 residues. Germline V CDR1 and CDR2: MNHEY, SVGAGI. V lost 5 bases, J lost 3 bases, and 11 bases lay in between. CDR3 DNA: TGTGCCAGCAGTCCTGACCCCGTCTACGAGCAGTACTTC. This encodes CASSPDPVYEQYF.

J is TRBJ2-3 and V is TRBV6-6, with 8 nucleotides matching TRBD1. There are 14 residues in the CDR3. The germline gives CDR1 MNHNY, CDR2 SVGAGI (reference sequence). The V and J ends lost 6 bases and 1 base, in that order; junction bases with no gene match: 3. CDR3 nucleotides: TGTGCCAGCAGAGGGGGACAGGGCACAGATACGCAGTATTTT. This sequence encodes CASRGGQGTDTQYF.

V is TRBV7-9 and J is TRBJ2-7; tentatively, D is TRBD1 (5 bases). V gave up 5 bases and J gave up 1 base, with 21 bases separating them. Germline values: CDR1 SEHNR, CDR2 FQNEAQ (reference sequence). The CDR3 sequence is 17 residues long. CDR3 DNA sequence: TGTGCCAGCAGCCCCTCTACCCCAGGGTTGGGGTCCTACGAGCAGTACTTC. Translating gives CASSPSTPGLGSYEQYF.

The rearrangement joins TRBV19 to TRBJ2-7; 8 nucleotides line up with TRBD1. Germline CDR1 is LNHDA and CDR2 is SQIVND (reference sequence). The CDR3 covers 14 residues. Germline trimming cut 6 bases from V and 6 bases from J; bases unmatched to any gene: 10. The CDR3 bases are TGTGCCAGTAGAAAGGAGGACAGGGCCTCCGAGCAGTACTTC. Residues: CASRKEDRASEQYF.

This chain joins TRBV25-1 and TRBJ2-6; 7 bases align to TRBD2. This CDR3 contains 18 residues. Losses at the gene ends were 3 bases for V and 4 bases for J; bases not matched to a gene: 12. Germline CDR1 and CDR2: MGHDK and SYGVNS. In DNA, the CDR3 is TGTGCCAGCAGTGATTCGGTTGCAGGGAGGGCCGGGGCCAACGTCCTGACTTTC. Protein sequence: CASSDSVAGRAGANVLTF. Filled out from reference TRBV25-1 and TRBJ2-6, the complete variable domain reads EADIYQTPRYLVIGTGKKITLECSQTMGHDKMYWYQQDPGMELHLIHYSYGVNSTEKGDLSSESTVSRIRTEHFPLTLESARPSHTSQYLCASSDSVAGRAGANVLTFGAGSRLTVL.

The V call is TRBV27, the J call TRBJ2-2; 7 nucleotides match TRBD1. The germline CDR1 and CDR2 sequences are MNHEY and SMNVEV (reference sequence). Trimming at V came to 3 bases and at J to 5 bases, leaving 3 bases not matched to a gene. The CDR3 runs to 14 residues. The CDR3 nucleotides read TGTGCCAGCAGTTTCACACAGGGGACCGGGGAGCTGTTTTTT. Protein product: CASSFTQGTGELFF.

In this sample, this clone turned up once. The chain has TRBV5-8 and TRBJ2-7; no firm D call. V was pared by 2 bases and J by 5 bases, with 5 bases between. Germline CDR1 reads SGHTS; CDR2 reads YDEGEE. This CDR3 comprises 11 residues. The CDR3 here is CASSFFDEQYF. CDR3 nucleotide sequence: TGTGCCAGCAGCTTTTTTGACGAGCAGTACTTC.

The chain joins TRBV5-1 to TRBJ2-2; 8 bases match TRBD1. CDR3 length: 14 residues. Trimming at V came to 0 bases and at J to 7 bases, leaving 2 bases not matched to a gene. Germline V CDR1 and CDR2: SGHRS, YFSETQ. The CDR3 is CASSLEQGGGELFF. For the CDR3, the DNA is TGCGCCAGCAGCTTGGAACAGGGGGGCGGGGAGCTGTTTTTT.

This chain connects TRBV6-5 to TRBJ2-3; D unresolved. V lost 4 bases, J lost 5 bases, and 16 bases lay in between. Germline CDR1 reads MNHEY; CDR2 reads SVGAGI. CDR3 length: 15 residues. CDR3: CASSSQSSAGDTQYF. CDR3 nucleotide sequence: TGTGCCAGCAGTTCCCAGTCCTCTGCAGGAGATACGCAGTATTTT.

Written as DNA, the CDR3 is TGTGCCAGCAGTGATCAGGGACCACCGAGCTCCTACGAGCAGTACTTC. It translates to CASSDQGPPSSYEQYF. The chain has TRBV2 and TRBJ2-7, with D perhaps being TRBD1 or TRBD2 (5 bases each). The germline gives CDR1 SNHLY, CDR2 FYNNEI. The CDR3 is 16 residues long. The V end was cut by 3 bases, the J end by 0 bases, with 15 bases between.

The chain has TRBV29-1 and TRBJ2-7; TRBD1 agrees at 8 bases. Losses at the gene ends were 6 bases for V and 0 bases for J; bases not matched to a gene: 10. The CDR3 length is 15 residues. The germline CDR1 and CDR2 sequences are SQVTM and ANQGSEA. CDR3 in DNA: TGCAGCGTCGACAGGGGAGAGGGAGGCTCCTACGAGCAGTACTTC. Translated: CSVDRGEGGSYEQYF.

As regards this clone: Other DNA sequences from this sample encode an identical CDR3 as well. The chain links TRBV6-1 to TRBJ2-7, with D perhaps TRBD2 (5 bases). The CDR3 has 13 residues. Trimming stripped 7 bases from V and 3 bases from J, with 13 bases between. CDR1 and CDR2 from the germline V gene are MNHNS and SASEGT. CDR3 amino acids: CASKERPNYEQYF. CDR3 sequence (DNA): TGTGCCAGCAAGGAGCGGCCCAACTACGAGCAGTACTTC.

CDR3 protein: CASSLVSTSGLYNEQFF. CDR3 nucleotide sequence: TGTGCCAGCAGCTTAGTATCGACTAGCGGCCTATACAATGAGCAGTTCTTC. The V gene is TRBV7-9, the J gene TRBJ2-1; 9 positions agree with TRBD2. Germline CDR1 is SEHNR and CDR2 is FQNEAQ (reference sequence). The CDR3 spans 17 residues. V was pared by 1 base and J by 4 bases, with 8 bases of the junction left unmatched.

This clone was observed once. The genes are TRBV27 and TRBJ1-1; weak D call: TRBD1 (6 bases). CDR3 length: 15 amino acids. The germline V gene encodes CDR1 MNHEY and CDR2 SMNVEV (reference sequence). Trimming left V 2 bases short and J 4 bases short, with 14 bases between. The chain's CDR3 is CASSLRGARSTEAFF. CDR3 sequence (DNA): TGTGCCAGCAGTTTACGGGGGGCCCGGAGCACTGAAGCTTTCTTT.

The J gene is TRBJ2-1, the V gene TRBV10-1; weak D call: TRBD2 (6 bases). The CDR3 extends over 15 amino acids. Trimming removed 1 base from V and 5 bases from J, with 12 bases in between. Germline CDR1 and CDR2: WNHNN and SYGVQD (reference sequence). This chain's CDR3 is CASSEFGGRNNEQFF. CDR3 coding DNA: TGCGCCAGCAGTGAGTTTGGTGGGAGGAACAATGAGCAGTTCTTC.

The rearrangement uses TRBV14 and TRBJ2-3; tentative D call: TRBD1 (7 bases). V was trimmed by 0 bases and J by 1 base, leaving 14 bases between them. This CDR3 is built from 17 residues. Germline V CDR1 and CDR2: SGHDN, FVKESK. The CDR3 DNA reads TGTGCCAGCAGCCAAGATTACAGGGGAGGTGGCACAGATACGCAGTATTTT. Its translation: CASSQDYRGGGTDTQYF.